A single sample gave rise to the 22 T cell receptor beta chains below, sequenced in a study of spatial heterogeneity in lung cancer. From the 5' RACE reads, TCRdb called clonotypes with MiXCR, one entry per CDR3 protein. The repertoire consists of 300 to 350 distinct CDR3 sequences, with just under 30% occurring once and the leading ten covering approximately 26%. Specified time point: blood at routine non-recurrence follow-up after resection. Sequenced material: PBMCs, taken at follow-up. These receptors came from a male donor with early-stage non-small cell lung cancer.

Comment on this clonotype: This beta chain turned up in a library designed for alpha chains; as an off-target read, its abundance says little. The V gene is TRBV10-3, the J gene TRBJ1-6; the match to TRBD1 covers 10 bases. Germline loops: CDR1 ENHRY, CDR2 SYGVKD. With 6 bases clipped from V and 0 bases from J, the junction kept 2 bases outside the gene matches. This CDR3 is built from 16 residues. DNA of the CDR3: TGTGCCATCAGCCGGACAGGGGGCTCCTATAATTCACCCCTCCACTTT. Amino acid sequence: CAISRTGGSYNSPLHF.

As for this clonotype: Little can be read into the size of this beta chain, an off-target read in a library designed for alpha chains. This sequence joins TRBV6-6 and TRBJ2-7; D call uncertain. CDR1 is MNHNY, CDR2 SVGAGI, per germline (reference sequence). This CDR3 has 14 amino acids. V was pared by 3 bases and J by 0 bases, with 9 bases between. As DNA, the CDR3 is TGTGCCAGCAGTTATGCTCAGGTCTCCTACGAGCAGTACTTC. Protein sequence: CASSYAQVSYEQYF.

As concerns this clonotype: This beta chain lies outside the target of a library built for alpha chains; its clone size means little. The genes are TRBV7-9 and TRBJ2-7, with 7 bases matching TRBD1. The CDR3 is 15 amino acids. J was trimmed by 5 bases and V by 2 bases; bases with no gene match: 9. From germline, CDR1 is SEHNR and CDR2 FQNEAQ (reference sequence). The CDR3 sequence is CASSLRDSPLDEQYF. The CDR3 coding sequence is TGTGCCAGCAGCTTACGGGACAGCCCTCTCGACGAGCAGTACTTC.

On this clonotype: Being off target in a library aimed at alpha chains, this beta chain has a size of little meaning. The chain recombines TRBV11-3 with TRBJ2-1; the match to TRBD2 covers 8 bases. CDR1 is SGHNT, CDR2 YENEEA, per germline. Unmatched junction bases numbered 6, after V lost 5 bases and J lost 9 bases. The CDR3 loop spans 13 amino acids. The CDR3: CASSRAGVGEQFF. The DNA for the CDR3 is TGTGCCAGCAGCCGAGCGGGGGTAGGTGAGCAGTTCTTC. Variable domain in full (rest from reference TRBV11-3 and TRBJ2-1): EAGVVQSPRYKIIEKKQPVAFWCNPISGHNTLYWYLQNLGQGPELLIRYENEEAVDDSQLPKDRFSAERLKGVDSTLKIQPAELGDSAVYLCASSRAGVGEQFFGPGTRLTVL.

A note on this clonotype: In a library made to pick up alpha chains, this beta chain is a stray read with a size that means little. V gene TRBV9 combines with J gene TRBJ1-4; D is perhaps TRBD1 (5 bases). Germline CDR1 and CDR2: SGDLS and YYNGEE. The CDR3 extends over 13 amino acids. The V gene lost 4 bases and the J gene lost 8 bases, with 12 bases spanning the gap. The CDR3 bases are TGTGCCAGCAGCCCTCGGGGGGAGGAAAAACTGTTTTTT. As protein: CASSPRGEEKLFF.

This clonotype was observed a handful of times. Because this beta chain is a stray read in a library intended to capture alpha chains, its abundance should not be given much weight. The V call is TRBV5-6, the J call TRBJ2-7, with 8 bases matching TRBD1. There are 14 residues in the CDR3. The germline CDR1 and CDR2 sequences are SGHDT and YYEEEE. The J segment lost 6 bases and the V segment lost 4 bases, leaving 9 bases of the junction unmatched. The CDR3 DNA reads TGTGCCAGCAGCCCCGTCCGGGACAGGCTCGAGCAGTACTTC. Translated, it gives CASSPVRDRLEQYF.

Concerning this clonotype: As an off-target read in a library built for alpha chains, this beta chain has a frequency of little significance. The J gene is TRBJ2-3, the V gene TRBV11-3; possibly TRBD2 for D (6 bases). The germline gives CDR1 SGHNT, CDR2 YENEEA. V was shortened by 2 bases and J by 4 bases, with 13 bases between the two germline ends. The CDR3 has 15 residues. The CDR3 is CASSLNGGAADTQYF. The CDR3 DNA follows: TGTGCCAGCAGCTTAAACGGCGGGGCGGCAGATACGCAGTATTTT.

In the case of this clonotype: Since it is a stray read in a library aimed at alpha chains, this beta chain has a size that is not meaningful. The DNA of the CDR3 is TGTGCCAGCAGCCGACAGGGGAAGAGCTCCTACGAGCAGTACTTC. This sequence encodes CASSRQGKSSYEQYF. The chain employs TRBV14 and TRBJ2-7, with TRBD1 matching 8 bases. V lost 4 bases to trimming and J lost 0 bases; unmatched junction nucleotides: 5. This CDR3 is 15 amino acids long. Germline V gene sequence: CDR1 SGHDN, CDR2 FVKESK.

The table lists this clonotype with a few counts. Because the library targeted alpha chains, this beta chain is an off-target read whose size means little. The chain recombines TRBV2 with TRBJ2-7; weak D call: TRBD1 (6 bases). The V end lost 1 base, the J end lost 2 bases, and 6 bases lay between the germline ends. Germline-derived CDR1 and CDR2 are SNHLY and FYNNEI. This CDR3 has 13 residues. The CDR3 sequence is CASSEGTAYEQYF. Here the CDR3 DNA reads TGTGCCAGCAGTGAAGGGACAGCCTACGAGCAGTACTTC.

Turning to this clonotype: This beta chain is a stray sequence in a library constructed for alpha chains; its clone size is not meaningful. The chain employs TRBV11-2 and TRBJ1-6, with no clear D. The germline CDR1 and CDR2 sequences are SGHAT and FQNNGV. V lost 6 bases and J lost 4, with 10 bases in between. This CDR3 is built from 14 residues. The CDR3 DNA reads TGTGCCAGCAGTTTTACATCTTATAATTCACCCCTCCACTTT. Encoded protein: CASSFTSYNSPLHF.

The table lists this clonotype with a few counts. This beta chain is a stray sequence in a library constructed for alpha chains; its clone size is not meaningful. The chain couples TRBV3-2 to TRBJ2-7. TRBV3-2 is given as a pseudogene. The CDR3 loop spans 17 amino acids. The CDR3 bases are TGTGCCAGCAGCCTACCCAGCCGTACCGGGACCTACTACGAGCAGTACTTC. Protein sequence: CASSLPSRTGTYYEQYF.

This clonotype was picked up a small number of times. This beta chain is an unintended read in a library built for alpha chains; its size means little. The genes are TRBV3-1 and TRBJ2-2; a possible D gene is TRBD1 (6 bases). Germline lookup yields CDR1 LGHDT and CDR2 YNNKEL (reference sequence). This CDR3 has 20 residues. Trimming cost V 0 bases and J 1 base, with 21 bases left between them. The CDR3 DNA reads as TGTGCCAGCAGCCAAGAGAACCCATTTTCGGGGACAAAGAACACCGGGGAGCTGTTTTTT. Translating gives CASSQENPFSGTKNTGELFF. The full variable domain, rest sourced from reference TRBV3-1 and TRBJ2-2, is DTAVSQTPKYLVTQMGNDKSIKCEQNLGHDTMYWYKQDSKKFLKIMFSYNNKELIINETVPNRFSPKSPDKAHLNLHINSLELGDSAVYFCASSQENPFSGTKNTGELFFGEGSRLTVL.

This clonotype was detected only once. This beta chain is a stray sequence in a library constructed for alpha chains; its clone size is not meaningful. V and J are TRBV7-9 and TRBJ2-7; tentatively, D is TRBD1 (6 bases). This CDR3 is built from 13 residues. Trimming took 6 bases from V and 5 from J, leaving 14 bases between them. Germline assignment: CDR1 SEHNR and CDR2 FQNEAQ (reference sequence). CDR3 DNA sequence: TGTGCCAGCAGATCGCCGGACAGAGACGAGCAGTACTTC. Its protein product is CASRSPDRDEQYF.

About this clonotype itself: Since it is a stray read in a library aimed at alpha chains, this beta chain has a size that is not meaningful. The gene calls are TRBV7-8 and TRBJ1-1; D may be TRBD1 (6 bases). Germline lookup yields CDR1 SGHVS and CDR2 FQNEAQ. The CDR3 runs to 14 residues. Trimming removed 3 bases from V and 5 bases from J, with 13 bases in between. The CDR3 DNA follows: TGTGCCAGCAGCTTGCAACCCCAGGGGACTGAAGCTTTCTTT. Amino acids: CASSLQPQGTEAFF.

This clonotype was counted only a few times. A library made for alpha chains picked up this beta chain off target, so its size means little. The CDR3 DNA is TGTGCCAGCAGTGAAGGAGTCTTAGATCAGCCCCAGCATTTT. Amino acid sequence: CASSEGVLDQPQHF. V gene TRBV6-1 combines with J gene TRBJ1-5, with D uncertain. Trimming removed 1 base from V and 5 bases from J, with 9 bases in between. This CDR3 has 14 residues. The V gene's germline CDR1 is MNHNS and CDR2 SASEGT.

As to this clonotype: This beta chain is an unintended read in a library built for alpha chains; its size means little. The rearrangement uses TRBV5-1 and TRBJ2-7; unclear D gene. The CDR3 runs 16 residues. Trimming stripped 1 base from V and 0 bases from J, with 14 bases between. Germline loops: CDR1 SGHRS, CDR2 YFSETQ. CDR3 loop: CASSLTVFSSSYEQYF. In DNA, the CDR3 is TGCGCCAGCAGCTTGACGGTCTTCTCGAGCTCCTACGAGCAGTACTTC.

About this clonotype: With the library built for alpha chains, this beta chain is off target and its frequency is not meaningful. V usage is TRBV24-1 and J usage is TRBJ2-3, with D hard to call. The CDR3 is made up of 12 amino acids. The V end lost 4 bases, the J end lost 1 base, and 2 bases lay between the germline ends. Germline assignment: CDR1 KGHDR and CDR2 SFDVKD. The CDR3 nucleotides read TGTGCCACCAGTGACCGCACAGATACGCAGTATTTT. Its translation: CATSDRTDTQYF.

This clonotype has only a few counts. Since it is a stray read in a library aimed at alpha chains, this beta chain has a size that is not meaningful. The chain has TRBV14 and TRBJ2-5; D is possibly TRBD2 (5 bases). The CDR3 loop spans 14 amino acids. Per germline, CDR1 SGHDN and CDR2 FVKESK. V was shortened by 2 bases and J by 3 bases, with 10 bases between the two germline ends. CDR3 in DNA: TGTGCCAGCAGCCAAAGAGGGTTGGAAGAGACCCAGTACTTC. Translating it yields CASSQRGLEETQYF.

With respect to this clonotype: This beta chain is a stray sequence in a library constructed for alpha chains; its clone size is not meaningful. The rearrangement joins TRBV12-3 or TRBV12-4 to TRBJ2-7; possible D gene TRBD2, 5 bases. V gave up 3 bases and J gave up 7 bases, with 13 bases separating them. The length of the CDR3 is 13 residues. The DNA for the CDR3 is TGTGCCAGCAGTTTCGGACTCTTGAGAGAGCAGTACTTC. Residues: CASSFGLLREQYF.

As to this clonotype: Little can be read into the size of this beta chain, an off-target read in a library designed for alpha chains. CDR3 sequence: CASRDSDSNQPQHF. The CDR3 coding sequence is TGTGCCAGCCGGGACAGCGATAGCAATCAGCCCCAGCATTTT. The chain is built from TRBV5-4 and TRBJ1-5, with TRBD1 matching 7 bases. The CDR3 has 14 amino acids. Germline lookup yields CDR1 SGHNT and CDR2 YYREEE (reference sequence). V was clipped by 7 bases and J by 0 bases; unmatched bases: 4.

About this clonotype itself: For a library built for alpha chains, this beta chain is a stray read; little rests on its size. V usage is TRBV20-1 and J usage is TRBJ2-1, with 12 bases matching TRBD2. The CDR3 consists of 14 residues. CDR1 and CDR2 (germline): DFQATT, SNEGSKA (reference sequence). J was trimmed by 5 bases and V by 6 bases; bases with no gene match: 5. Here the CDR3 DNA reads TGCAGTGCAGGCCTAGCGGGGGGGCACAATGAGCAGTTCTTC. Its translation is CSAGLAGGHNEQFF.

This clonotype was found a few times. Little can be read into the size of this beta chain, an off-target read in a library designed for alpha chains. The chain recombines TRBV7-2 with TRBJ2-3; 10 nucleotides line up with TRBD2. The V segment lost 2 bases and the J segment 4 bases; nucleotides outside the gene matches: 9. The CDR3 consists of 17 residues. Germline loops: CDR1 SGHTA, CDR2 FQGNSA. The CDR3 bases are TGTGCCAGCAGCTTAATGGAGCGGGGGGGCCTCGCAGATACGCAGTATTTT. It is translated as CASSLMERGGLADTQYF.